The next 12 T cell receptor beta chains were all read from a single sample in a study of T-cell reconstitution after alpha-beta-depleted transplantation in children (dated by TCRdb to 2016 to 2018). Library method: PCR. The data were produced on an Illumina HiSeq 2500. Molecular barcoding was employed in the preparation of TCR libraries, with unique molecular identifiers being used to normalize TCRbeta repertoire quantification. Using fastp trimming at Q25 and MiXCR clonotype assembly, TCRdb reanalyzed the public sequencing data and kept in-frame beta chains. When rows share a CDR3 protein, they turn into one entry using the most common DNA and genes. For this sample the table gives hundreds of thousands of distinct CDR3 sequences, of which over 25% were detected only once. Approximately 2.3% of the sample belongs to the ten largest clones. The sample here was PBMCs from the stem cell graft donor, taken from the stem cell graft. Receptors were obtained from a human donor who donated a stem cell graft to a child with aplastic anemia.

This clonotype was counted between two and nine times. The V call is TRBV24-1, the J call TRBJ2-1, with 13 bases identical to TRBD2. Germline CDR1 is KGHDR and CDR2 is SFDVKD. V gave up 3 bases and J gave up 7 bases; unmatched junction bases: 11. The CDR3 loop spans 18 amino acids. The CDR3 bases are TGTGCCACCAGTGATGCCAGGACTAGCGGGAGTCCGTATAATGAGCAGTTCTTC. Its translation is CATSDARTSGSPYNEQFF.

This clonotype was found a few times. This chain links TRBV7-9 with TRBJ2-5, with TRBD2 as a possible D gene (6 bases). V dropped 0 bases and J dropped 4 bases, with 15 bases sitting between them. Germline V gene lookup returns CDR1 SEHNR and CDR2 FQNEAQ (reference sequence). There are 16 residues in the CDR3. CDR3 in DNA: TGTGCCAGCAGCTTAGCTTCCGGGGGAGAACGAGAGACCCAGTACTTC. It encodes CASSLASGGERETQYF.

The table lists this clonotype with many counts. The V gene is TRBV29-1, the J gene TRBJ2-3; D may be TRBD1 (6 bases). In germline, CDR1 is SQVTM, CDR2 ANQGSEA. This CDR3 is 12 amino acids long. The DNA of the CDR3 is TGCAGTGCTAGGGGGTCCACAGATACGCAGTATTTT. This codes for CSARGSTDTQYF.

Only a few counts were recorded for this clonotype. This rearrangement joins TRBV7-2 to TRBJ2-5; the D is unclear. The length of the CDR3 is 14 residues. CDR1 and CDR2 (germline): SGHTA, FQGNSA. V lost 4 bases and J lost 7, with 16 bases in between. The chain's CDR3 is CASSSLTAPRTQYF. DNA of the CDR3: TGTGCCAGCAGCTCCCTAACGGCCCCCAGGACCCAGTACTTC.

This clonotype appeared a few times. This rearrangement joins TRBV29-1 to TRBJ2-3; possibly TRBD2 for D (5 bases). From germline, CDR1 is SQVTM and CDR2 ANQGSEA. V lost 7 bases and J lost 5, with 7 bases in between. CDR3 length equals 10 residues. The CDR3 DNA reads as TGCAGCGGAGGGCAAGATACGCAGTATTTT. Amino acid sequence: CSGGQDTQYF.

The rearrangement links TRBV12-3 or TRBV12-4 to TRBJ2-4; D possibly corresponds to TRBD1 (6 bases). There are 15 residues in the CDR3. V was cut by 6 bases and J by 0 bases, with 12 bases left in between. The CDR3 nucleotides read TGTGCCAGCAGCCATGGACAGATAGCCAAAAACATTCAGTACTTC. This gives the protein CASSHGQIAKNIQYF.

DNA for the CDR3: TGCAGTGCTAGAGTCAGTATCCATAGCAATCAGCCCCAGCATTTT. This codes for CSARVSIHSNQPQHF. The chain carries TRBV20-1 and TRBJ1-5; D unresolved. The V end lost 1 base, the J end lost 0 bases, and 10 bases lay between the germline ends. Germline V lookup: CDR1 DFQATT, CDR2 SNEGSKA (reference sequence). The CDR3 runs to 15 residues.

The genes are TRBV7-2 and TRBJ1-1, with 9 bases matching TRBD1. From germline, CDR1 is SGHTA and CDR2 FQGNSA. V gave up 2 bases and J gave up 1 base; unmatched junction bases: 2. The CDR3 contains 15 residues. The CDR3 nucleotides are TGTGCCAGCAGCTTAAGGGACAGGGCGAACACTGAAGCTTTCTTT. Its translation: CASSLRDRANTEAFF.

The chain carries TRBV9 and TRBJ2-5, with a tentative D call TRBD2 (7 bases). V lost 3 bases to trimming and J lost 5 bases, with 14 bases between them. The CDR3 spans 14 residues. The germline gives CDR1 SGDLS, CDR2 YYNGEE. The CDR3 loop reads CASSARGGGETQYF. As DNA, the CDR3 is TGTGCCAGCAGCGCCCGAGGGGGGGGTGAGACCCAGTACTTC.

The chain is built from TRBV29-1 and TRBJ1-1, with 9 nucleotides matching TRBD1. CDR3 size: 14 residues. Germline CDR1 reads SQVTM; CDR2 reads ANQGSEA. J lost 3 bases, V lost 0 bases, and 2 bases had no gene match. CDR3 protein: CSVEDRQGDTEAFF. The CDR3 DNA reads TGCAGCGTTGAAGATCGACAGGGGGACACTGAAGCTTTCTTT.

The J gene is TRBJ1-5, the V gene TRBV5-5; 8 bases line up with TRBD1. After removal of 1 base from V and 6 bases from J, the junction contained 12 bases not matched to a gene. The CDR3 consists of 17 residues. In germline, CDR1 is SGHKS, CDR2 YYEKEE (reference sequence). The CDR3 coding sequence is TGTGCCAGCAGCTTGAAGGTGGCAGGGGGCTTGAGTCAGCCCCAGCATTTT. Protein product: CASSLKVAGGLSQPQHF.

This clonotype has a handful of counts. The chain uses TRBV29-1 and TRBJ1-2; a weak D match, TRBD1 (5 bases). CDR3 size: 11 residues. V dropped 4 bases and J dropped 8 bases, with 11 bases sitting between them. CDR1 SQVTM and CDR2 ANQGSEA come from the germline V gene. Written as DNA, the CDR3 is TGCAGCGTTGGTCAAGGGGACGGCTACACCTTC. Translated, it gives CSVGQGDGYTF. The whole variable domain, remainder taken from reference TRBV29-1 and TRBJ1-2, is SAVISQKPSRDICQRGTSLTIQCQVDSQVTMMFWYRQQPGQSLTLIATANQGSEATYESGFVIDKFPISRPNLTFSTLTVSNMSPEDSSIYLCSVGQGDGYTFGSGTRLTVV.